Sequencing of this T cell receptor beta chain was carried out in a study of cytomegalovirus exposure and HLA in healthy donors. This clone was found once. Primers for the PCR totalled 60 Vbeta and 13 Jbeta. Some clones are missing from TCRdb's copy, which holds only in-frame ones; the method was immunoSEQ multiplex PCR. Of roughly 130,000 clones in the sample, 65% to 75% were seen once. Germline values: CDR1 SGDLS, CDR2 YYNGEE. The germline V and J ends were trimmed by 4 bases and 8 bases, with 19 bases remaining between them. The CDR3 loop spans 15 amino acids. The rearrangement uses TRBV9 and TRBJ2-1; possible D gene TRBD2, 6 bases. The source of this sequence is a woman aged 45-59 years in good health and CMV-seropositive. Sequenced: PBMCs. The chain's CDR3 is CASSFRGEVWDEQFF. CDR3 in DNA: TGTGCCAGCAGCTTCCGCGGGGAGGTGTGGGATGAGCAGTTCTTC.